Below are 23 T cell receptor beta chains sequenced from a single sample in a study of blood T cell repertoires in COVID-19. Repertoires were generated with immunoSEQ multiplex PCR, while TCRdb's copy carries only in-frame clones and drops some. Of approximately 58,000 clones in the sample, roughly 77% were seen once. The sample taken for sequencing was peripheral blood. Source of these receptors: a man in his 60s with COVID-19, enrolled during active disease.

On this clone: The sample holds other DNA sequences that translate to the same CDR3. The genes are TRBV3-1 (or the pseudogene TRBV3-2) and TRBJ1-5; weak D call: TRBD1 (6 bases). Germline lookup yields CDR1 LGHDT and CDR2 YNNKEL (reference sequence). The CDR3 runs 14 residues. V lost 1 base and J 4 bases, leaving 8 bases between the germline ends. The CDR3 sequence: CASSQGGPNQPQHF. DNA for the CDR3: TGTGCCAGCAGCCAAGGGGGGCCTAATCAGCCCCAGCATTTT.

The chain combines TRBV6-5 with TRBJ1-1; 8 positions match TRBD1. The CDR3 contains 14 residues. Germline V gene sequence: CDR1 MNHEY, CDR2 SVGAGI. The J segment lost 3 bases and the V segment lost 4 bases, leaving 4 bases of the junction unmatched. CDR3 amino acids: CASSWTGYYTEAFF. The CDR3 bases are TGTGCCAGCAGTTGGACAGGGTATTACACTGAAGCTTTCTTT.

This clone was found once. The chain couples TRBV5-4 to TRBJ1-1, with D unresolved. Trimming took 4 bases from V and 1 from J, leaving 8 bases between them. CDR1 and CDR2 (germline): SGHNT, YYREEE (reference sequence). The CDR3 is 13 amino acids. The CDR3 DNA follows: TGTGCCAGCAGCATCTACCGGAACACTGAAGCTTTCTTT. Translation gives CASSIYRNTEAFF.

This chain links TRBV19 with TRBJ1-5; a weak D match, TRBD1 (6 bases). This CDR3 contains 17 residues. CDR1 is LNHDA and CDR2 is SQIVND in the germline V gene (reference sequence). V gave up 5 bases and J gave up 4 bases, with 21 bases separating them. The CDR3 here is CASSPRRPQGSNQPQHF. The CDR3 DNA sequence: TGTGCCAGTAGTCCACGGCGCCCTCAGGGGAGTAATCAGCCCCAGCATTTT.

This chain links TRBV7-2 with TRBJ1-2; the D is unclear. Germline loops: CDR1 SGHTA, CDR2 FQGNSA. The CDR3 sequence is 14 residues long. The V and J ends lost 5 bases and 0 bases respectively, with 10 bases between them. CDR3 coding DNA: TGTGCCAGCAGCCCCAGGATCCCTAACTATGGCTACACCTTC. It is translated as CASSPRIPNYGYTF.

This clone has a handful of counts. This chain connects TRBV19 to TRBJ2-7; 12 bases are shared with TRBD1. J gave up 5 bases and V 4 bases, and 9 bases lay outside the gene matches. Germline V gene data show CDR1 as LNHDA and CDR2 as SQIVND (reference sequence). CDR3 length equals 16 residues. In DNA, the CDR3 is TGTGCCAGTAGTAGGGGGACAGGGGGCGCCCAGGACGAGCAGTACTTC. Its translation is CASSRGTGGAQDEQYF. Full variable domain (outside the CDR3, taken from reference TRBV19 and TRBJ2-7): DGGITQSPKYLFRKEGQNVTLSCEQNLNHDAMYWYRQDPGQGLRLIYYSQIVNDFQKGDIAEGYSVSREKKESFPLTVTSAQKNPTAFYLCASSRGTGGAQDEQYFGPGTRLTVT.

This clone is a singleton in its sample. The chain links TRBV18 to TRBJ2-5; 7 bases match TRBD2. Germline-derived CDR1 and CDR2 are KGHSH and LQKENI. The CDR3 extends over 13 amino acids. V was pared by 6 bases and J by 5 bases, with 6 bases of the junction left unmatched. The CDR3 DNA reads as TGTGCCAGCTCCCGGGAGCGGGGTGAGACCCAGTACTTC. It codes for CASSRERGETQYF.

This chain joins TRBV7-8 and TRBJ2-1, with TRBD1 as a possible D gene (6 bases). The CDR3 totals 14 residues. CDR1 is SGHVS, CDR2 FQNEAQ, per germline. Trimming pared 3 bases from V and 3 bases from J, leaving 9 bases between. CDR3 nucleotide sequence: TGTGCCAGCAGCTTCCGGACAGACTACAATGAGCAGTTCTTC. This sequence encodes CASSFRTDYNEQFF.

V gene TRBV7-3 combines with J gene TRBJ1-1, with 8 bases that match TRBD1. This CDR3 is 14 amino acids long. V trimming: 5 bases; J trimming: 3 bases; junction bases outside the gene matches: 5. CDR1 and CDR2 from the germline V gene are SGHTA and FQGTGA. In DNA form, the CDR3 reads TGTGCCAGCAGCCAACACAGGGGGGACACTGAAGCTTTCTTT. Translated, it gives CASSQHRGDTEAFF.

CDR3 DNA sequence: TGCGCCAGCAGCTTGAGGGCCAGCGGTTGGGGGGAGCTGTTTTTT. Its translation: CASSLRASGWGELFF. The rearrangement joins TRBV5-1 to TRBJ2-2, with D possibly being TRBD2 (5 bases). V shed 1 base and J shed 8 bases, with 15 bases lying between them. In germline, CDR1 is SGHRS, CDR2 YFSETQ. The CDR3 consists of 15 residues.

The CDR3 sequence: CASSWGQGLQPQHF. The DNA for the CDR3 is TGTGCCAGCAGCTGGGGACAGGGCCTTCAGCCCCAGCATTTT. This sequence joins TRBV5-5 and TRBJ1-5; 9 bases match TRBD1. Germline V lookup: CDR1 SGHKS, CDR2 YYEKEE (reference sequence). This CDR3 is 14 amino acids long. V trimming: 3 bases; J trimming: 6 bases; junction bases outside the gene matches: 4.

This clone has more than one count but fewer than ten. The chain is built from TRBV5-1 and TRBJ2-5; D might be TRBD2 (5 bases). The V and J ends lost 4 bases and 1 base respectively, with 17 bases between them. Germline CDR1 reads SGHRS; CDR2 reads YFSETQ. The CDR3 contains 16 residues. The CDR3: CASSPDGAEPQETQYF. CDR3 in DNA: TGCGCCAGCAGCCCCGACGGAGCGGAGCCCCAAGAGACCCAGTACTTC.

V is TRBV5-4 and J is TRBJ2-1; 8 nucleotides match TRBD1. The J segment lost 6 bases and the V segment lost 4 bases, leaving 6 bases of the junction unmatched. The CDR3 has 14 residues. Germline CDR1 is SGHNT and CDR2 is YYREEE (reference sequence). CDR3 coding DNA: TGTGCCAGCAGCGTAGTTGGACAGGGCAATGAGCAGTTCTTC. It encodes CASSVVGQGNEQFF.

This clone has only a few counts. The chain is built from TRBV30 and TRBJ1-2; TRBD1 matches at 12 bases. The CDR3 has 13 amino acids. The germline CDR1 and CDR2 sequences are GTSNPN and SVGIG (reference sequence). Unmatched junction bases numbered 3, after V lost 0 bases and J lost 10 bases. The CDR3: CAWSVGTGGSYTF. The CDR3 DNA follows: TGTGCCTGGAGTGTAGGGACAGGGGGCTCCTACACCTTC. Combining the CDR3 with reference TRBV30 and TRBJ1-2 gives the whole variable domain SQTIHQWPATLVQPVGSPLSLECTVEGTSNPNLYWYRQAAGRGLQLLFYSVGIGQISSEVPQNLSASRPQDRQFILSSKKLLLSDSGFYLCAWSVGTGGSYTFGSGTRLTVV.

CDR3 amino acids: CASISSGTSPLGYEQFF. Here the CDR3 DNA reads TGTGCCAGCATCTCATCCGGCACTAGCCCCCTTGGGTATGAGCAGTTCTTC. The gene calls are TRBV5-4 and TRBJ2-1; weak D call: TRBD2 (6 bases). Looked up from germline, CDR1 is SGHNT and CDR2 is YYREEE (reference sequence). This CDR3 comprises 17 residues. V was pared by 6 bases and J by 8 bases, with 27 bases between.

The chain recombines TRBV4-1 with TRBJ1-2, with 11 bases matching TRBD1. The V gene end was trimmed by 1 base and the J gene end by 4 bases; junction bases not matched to a gene: 17. This CDR3 region has 20 residues. Germline CDR1 MGHRA, CDR2 YSYEKL. CDR3 region: CASSQVRSPGTGGSSYGYTF. DNA for the CDR3: TGCGCCAGCAGCCAAGTGCGTTCGCCTGGGACAGGGGGAAGTTCCTATGGCTACACCTTC.

The chain links TRBV5-6 to TRBJ2-3; 16 nucleotides align to TRBD2. This CDR3 region has 15 residues. Per the germline V gene, CDR1 is SGHDT and CDR2 is YYEEEE. Trimming removed 7 bases from V and 7 bases from J; junction bases left unmatched: 6. This CDR3 is CASGGTSGRVHTQYF. CDR3 sequence (DNA): TGTGCCAGCGGAGGGACTAGCGGGAGGGTTCATACGCAGTATTTT.

The chain links TRBV6-5 to TRBJ1-3; tentatively, D is TRBD1 (5 bases). The length of the CDR3 is 14 residues. V gave up 4 bases and J gave up 4 bases, with 11 bases separating them. Germline V CDR1 and CDR2: MNHEY, SVGAGI. The CDR3 DNA is TGTGCCAGCAGTTCAGGGTTCGACGGAAACACCATATATTTT. Translated, it gives CASSSGFDGNTIYF.

The V and J genes are TRBV5-3 and TRBJ1-3; D not resolved. TRBV5-3 is treated as an ORF (open reading frame) with a function not yet certain. Between the trimmed V and J ends, which lost 1 base and 4 bases, there was a span of 15 bases. The CDR3 has 16 amino acids. CDR3 DNA: TGTGCCAGAAGCTTGTTGGAGTTTCTCCTCGGAAACACCATATATTTT. This sequence encodes CARSLLEFLLGNTIYF.

The V gene is TRBV9, the J gene TRBJ1-6; 8 bases are shared with TRBD1. Germline V gene sequence: CDR1 SGDLS, CDR2 YYNGEE. The CDR3 runs to 15 residues. Losses at the gene ends were 5 bases for V and 6 bases for J; bases not matched to a gene: 7. Written as DNA, the CDR3 is TGTGCCAGCAGTGGACAGGGAGTTTCTAATTCACCCCTCCACTTT. It translates to CASSGQGVSNSPLHF.

The chain joins TRBV5-1 to TRBJ1-1; D possibly corresponds to TRBD1 (5 bases). The CDR3 has 14 residues. V lost 0 bases to trimming and J lost 7 bases, with 13 bases between them. CDR1 is SGHRS and CDR2 is YFSETQ in the germline V gene. The CDR3 is CASSLDPSQGEAFF. The CDR3 nucleotides are TGCGCCAGCAGCTTGGACCCATCCCAGGGTGAAGCTTTCTTT.

J is TRBJ1-6 and V is TRBV14; 9 bases line up with TRBD1. The CDR3 spans 14 residues. CDR1 is SGHDN, CDR2 FVKESK, per germline. V was clipped by 3 bases and J by 7 bases; unmatched bases: 1. As DNA, the CDR3 is TGTGCCAGCAGCCAGGACAGGGGAAATTCACCCCTCCACTTT. Amino acids: CASSQDRGNSPLHF. Variable domain in full (rest from reference TRBV14 and TRBJ1-6): EAGVTQFPSHSVIEKGQTVTLRCDPISGHDNLYWYRRVMGKEIKFLLHFVKESKQDESGMPNNRFLAERTGGTYSTLKVQPAELEDSGVYFCASSQDRGNSPLHFGNGTRLTVT.

This rearrangement joins TRBV2 to TRBJ2-6; D is uncertain. In germline, CDR1 is SNHLY, CDR2 FYNNEI. Trimming pared 6 bases from V and 0 bases from J, leaving 6 bases between. The CDR3 sequence is 14 residues long. The DNA for the CDR3 is TGTGCCAGCAGGGAGACCTCTGGGGCCAACGTCCTGACTTTC. Translated: CASRETSGANVLTF.